What follows are 12 T cell receptor beta chains derived from one specimen sequenced in a study of Ad26.COV2.S vaccination and SARS-CoV-2 variants. Method: immunoSEQ multiplex PCR; TCRdb's copy keeps in-frame clones and lacks some. The data hold roughly 700,000 clones, with roughly nine tenths observed a single time. Sample treatment: some 19 received Ad26.COV2.S at low or high dose, single or two shots; five or six received placebo; per-sample allocation not given. Material that was analyzed had been drawn on day 63 after the first vaccine or placebo injection. Sequenced material: peripheral blood, taken in a trial of Ad26.COV2.S vaccine versus placebo. These receptors were collected from a person between 18 and 65 years old who received the Ad26.COV2.S COVID-19 vaccine or a placebo.

The chain combines TRBV10-3 with TRBJ2-1, with 9 bases aligning to TRBD1. V dropped 9 bases and J dropped 6; count of bases not matched to a gene: 3. The CDR3 contains 12 residues. In germline, CDR1 is ENHRY, CDR2 SYGVKD. CDR3 sequence: CAIEGQGNEQFF. CDR3 in DNA: TGTGCCATAGAGGGACAGGGCAATGAGCAGTTCTTC.

V and J are TRBV6-5 and TRBJ1-2, with D possibly TRBD1 on 5 matching bases. The CDR3 contains 13 residues. The ends were cut back, 5 bases at V and 2 bases at J, with 9 bases in the middle. Germline V gives CDR1 MNHEY, CDR2 SVGAGI. DNA of the CDR3: TGTGCCAGCAGTATCCGGGACAACTATGGCTACACCTTC. Encoded protein: CASSIRDNYGYTF.

The chain uses TRBV13 and TRBJ2-1, with 11 bases that match TRBD1. Germline CDR1 is PRHDT and CDR2 is FYEKMQ (reference sequence). The CDR3 is 13 amino acids. The V gene end was trimmed by 4 bases and the J gene end by 14 bases; junction bases not matched to a gene: 7. CDR3 region: CASSSSRDRGEFF. DNA for the CDR3: TGTGCCAGCAGCTCGTCCCGGGACAGGGGGGAGTTCTTC.

This rearrangement joins TRBV6-2 or TRBV6-3 to TRBJ2-5, with 9 bases matching TRBD2. With 5 bases clipped from V and 0 bases from J, the junction kept 10 bases outside the gene matches. Germline V gene lookup returns CDR1 MNHEY and CDR2 SVGEGT. The CDR3 runs 17 residues. CDR3 protein: CASSIGAGGVYQETQYF. Written as DNA, the CDR3 is TGTGCCAGCAGTATCGGAGCGGGGGGCGTGTACCAAGAGACCCAGTACTTC.

The CDR3 loop reads CASSSVRDRNNEQFF. For the CDR3, the DNA is TGTGCCAGCAGCTCCGTCCGAGACCGCAACAATGAGCAGTTCTTC. The rearrangement links TRBV7-8 to TRBJ2-1; D not resolved. The CDR3 is 15 residues long. Germline CDR1 reads SGHVS; CDR2 reads FQNEAQ. With 4 bases removed from V and 5 bases from J, the gap between germline ends came to 15 bases. Using reference TRBV7-8 and TRBJ2-1 for the parts outside the CDR3, the full variable domain is GAGVSQSPRYKVAKRGQDVALRCDPISGHVSLFWYQQALGQGPEFLTYFQNEAQLDKSGLPSDRFFAERPEGSVSTLKIQRTQQEDSAVYLCASSSVRDRNNEQFFGPGTRLTVL.

The J gene is TRBJ2-1, the V gene TRBV7-2; 8 bases align to TRBD2. Germline CDR1 SGHTA, CDR2 FQGNSA. The CDR3 covers 15 residues. Trimming removed 2 bases from V and 7 bases from J; junction bases left unmatched: 7. CDR3 DNA sequence: TGTGCCAGCAGCTTACCGGGAGGGCCGAAGAATGAGCAGTTCTTC. Encoded protein: CASSLPGGPKNEQFF.

This clone was detected once. CDR3 nucleotides: TGTGCCAGTAGTATCGGAACCGGGACAGTGATGTACTACGAGCAGTACTTC. Protein sequence: CASSIGTGTVMYYEQYF. This sequence joins TRBV19 and TRBJ2-7, with 7 bases aligning to TRBD1. The V gene's germline CDR1 is LNHDA and CDR2 SQIVND (reference sequence). The CDR3 contains 17 residues. The V segment lost 3 bases and the J segment 3 bases; nucleotides outside the gene matches: 14.

The J gene is TRBJ2-5, the V gene TRBV12-3 or TRBV12-4; D not certain. V was trimmed by 3 bases and J by 7 bases, leaving 12 bases between them. The CDR3 covers 13 residues. The DNA for the CDR3 is TGTGCCAGCAGTTTGGAACCGGCTGGGACCCAGTACTTC. Residues: CASSLEPAGTQYF.

This sequence joins TRBV3-1 (or the pseudogene TRBV3-2) and TRBJ2-5; TRBD1 is a possible D gene (5 bases). The V gene lost 3 bases and the J gene lost 5 bases, with 16 bases spanning the gap. CDR1 is LGHDT and CDR2 is YNNKEL in the germline V gene (reference sequence). The length of the CDR3 is 15 residues. The CDR3 DNA reads TGTGCCAGCAGCCAGGGTTTTGAACAGGCTGAGACCCAGTACTTC. Its translation is CASSQGFEQAETQYF.

The chain recombines TRBV9 with TRBJ2-5; the D gene is possibly TRBD1 (5 bases). V lost 0 bases and J lost 2, with 11 bases in between. The CDR3 runs 15 residues. Germline V gene data show CDR1 as SGDLS and CDR2 as YYNGEE. The CDR3 loop reads CASSVGVAGQETQYF. The CDR3 DNA reads as TGTGCCAGCAGCGTAGGAGTAGCAGGGCAAGAGACCCAGTACTTC.

The chain couples TRBV7-8 to TRBJ2-7, with no clear D. V gave up 3 bases and J gave up 0 bases, with 6 bases separating them. Germline V CDR1 and CDR2: SGHVS, FQNEAQ. CDR3 length: 13 residues. CDR3: CASSFQNSYEQYF. The CDR3 DNA reads as TGTGCCAGCAGCTTCCAAAACTCCTACGAGCAGTACTTC.

The rearrangement links TRBV2 to TRBJ2-3, with a tentative D call TRBD2 (6 bases). This CDR3 comprises 16 residues. Germline lookup yields CDR1 SNHLY and CDR2 FYNNEI. The V and J ends lost 8 bases and 1 base respectively, with 19 bases between them. In DNA, the CDR3 is TGTGCCAGCTCCCTTCGCAGCGGGTACGGCACAGATACGCAGTATTTT. This translates into CASSLRSGYGTDTQYF.